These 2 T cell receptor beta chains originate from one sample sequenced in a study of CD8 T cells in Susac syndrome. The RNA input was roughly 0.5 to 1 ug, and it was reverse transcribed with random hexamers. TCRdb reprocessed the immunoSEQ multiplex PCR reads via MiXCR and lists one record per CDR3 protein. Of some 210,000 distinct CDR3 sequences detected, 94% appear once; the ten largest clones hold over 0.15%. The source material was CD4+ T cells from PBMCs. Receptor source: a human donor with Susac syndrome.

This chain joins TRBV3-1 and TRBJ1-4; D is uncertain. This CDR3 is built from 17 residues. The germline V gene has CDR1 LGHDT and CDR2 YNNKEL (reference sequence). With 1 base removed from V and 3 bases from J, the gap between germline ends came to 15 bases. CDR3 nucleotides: TGTGCCAGCAGCCAAGTTAAGGCCCATCCTTCTAATGAAAAACTGTTTTTT. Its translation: CASSQVKAHPSNEKLFF.

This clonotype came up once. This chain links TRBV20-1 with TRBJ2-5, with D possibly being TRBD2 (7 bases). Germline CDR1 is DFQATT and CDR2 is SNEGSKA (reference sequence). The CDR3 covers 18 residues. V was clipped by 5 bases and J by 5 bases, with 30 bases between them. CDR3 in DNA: TGCAGTGCTGAAGGAGGCCGGGGGGCGACTTCCCTTTCGGAGACCCAGTACTTC. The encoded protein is CSAEGGRGATSLSETQYF.